One and the same sample provided the 11 T cell receptor beta chains below, sequenced in a study of brain T cells in children with intractable seizures. Here immunoSEQ multiplex PCR was the method, and the copy in TCRdb shows in-frame clones only, minus some. The table has around 340,000 clones, about 93% seen once; the top ten hold 5.7%. The time point: blood from clinic visit 5 months post-surgery; TSC patient then seizure free. Specimen: peripheral blood, collected roughly 5 months after surgery. Receptor source: a boy in the first two years of life with tuberous sclerosis and intractable seizures.

The rearrangement uses TRBV30 and TRBJ2-2; no reliable D call. The CDR3 has 13 residues. Germline lookup yields CDR1 GTSNPN and CDR2 SVGIG (reference sequence). V was pared by 2 bases and J by 10 bases, with 14 bases between. Here the CDR3 DNA reads TGTGCCTGGAGTCGAACCAGACGTACGGAGCTGTTTTTT. Protein product: CAWSRTRRTELFF.

The chain recombines TRBV5-4 with TRBJ2-7; D not resolved. V shed 0 bases and J shed 4 bases, with 5 bases lying between them. The CDR3 length is 12 residues. Germline assignment: CDR1 SGHNT and CDR2 YYREEE (reference sequence). Here the CDR3 reads CASSLAPYEQYF. The CDR3 DNA sequence: TGTGCCAGCAGCTTGGCTCCATACGAGCAGTACTTC.

This clone has just one count. The V gene is TRBV7-2, the J gene TRBJ1-5, with D tentatively TRBD1 (5 bases). V gave up 5 bases and J gave up 2 bases, with 10 bases separating them. The CDR3 spans 14 residues. Germline-derived CDR1 and CDR2 are SGHTA and FQGNSA. The CDR3 sequence: CASSAQGGNQPQHF. As DNA, the CDR3 is TGTGCCAGCAGCGCGCAAGGGGGCAATCAGCCCCAGCATTTT.

This clone appeared a single time. The chain recombines TRBV9 with TRBJ1-1; 7 positions agree with TRBD1. Germline CDR1 reads SGDLS; CDR2 reads YYNGEE. The CDR3 runs 15 residues. The junction had 9 bases not matched to a gene; V was cut back by 4 bases and J by 3 bases. CDR3 in amino acids: CASSPQTGMDTEAFF. The DNA for the CDR3 is TGTGCCAGCAGCCCCCAGACAGGGATGGACACTGAAGCTTTCTTT.

The V gene is TRBV27, the J gene TRBJ1-1; 7 nucleotides match TRBD1. Germline CDR1 is MNHEY and CDR2 is SMNVEV (reference sequence). The CDR3 loop spans 12 amino acids. The junction had 8 bases not matched to a gene; V was cut back by 11 bases and J by 5 bases. The CDR3 sequence: CASPKGATEAFF. CDR3 sequence (DNA): TGTGCCTCCCCCAAGGGGGCGACTGAAGCTTTCTTT.

V usage is TRBV4-1 and J usage is TRBJ1-1, with TRBD1 identical over 8 bases. Germline V gene data show CDR1 as MGHRA and CDR2 as YSYEKL. The CDR3 runs 15 residues. Trimming removed 1 base from V and 3 bases from J; junction bases left unmatched: 4. The CDR3 nucleotides are TGCGCCAGCAGCCAAGTGACAGGGGTCGACACTGAAGCTTTCTTT. It is translated as CASSQVTGVDTEAFF.

This rearrangement joins TRBV7-9 to TRBJ2-7; possibly TRBD1 for D (6 bases). Germline CDR1 SEHNR, CDR2 FQNEAQ (reference sequence). This CDR3 comprises 12 residues. Trimming removed 6 bases at V and 5 bases at J, with 11 bases between. The CDR3, as DNA: TGTGCCAGCAGACTTGGGGGCGACGAGCAGTACTTC. As protein: CASRLGGDEQYF.

The chain combines TRBV28 with TRBJ1-1; no definite D call. V lost 1 base to trimming and J lost 8 bases, with 8 bases between them. Germline CDR1 is MDHEN and CDR2 is SYDVKM. The CDR3 has 12 residues. CDR3 sequence reads: CASSLLTKEAFF. Written as DNA, the CDR3 is TGTGCCAGCAGTTTATTAACGAAGGAAGCTTTCTTT.

CDR3 DNA sequence: TGTGCCAGCAGGCCGCCAGGGGCTTTCTACGAGCAGTACTTC. Translated, it gives CASRPPGAFYEQYF. The V and J genes are TRBV11-3 and TRBJ2-7; possibly TRBD1 for D (6 bases). V was trimmed by 6 bases and J by 3 bases, leaving 15 bases between them. This CDR3 contains 14 residues. CDR1 is SGHNT, CDR2 YENEEA, per germline.

The gene calls are TRBV14 and TRBJ2-7; tentatively, D is TRBD1 or TRBD2 (5 bases each). The CDR3 is 12 amino acids. Germline V gene data show CDR1 as SGHDN and CDR2 as FVKESK. Trimming took 5 bases from V and 10 from J, leaving 15 bases between them. Here the CDR3 reads CASSYQRTRQYF. The CDR3, as DNA: TGTGCCAGCAGCTACCAGCGGACAAGACAGTACTTC.

This chain joins TRBV18 and TRBJ2-3; D possibly corresponds to TRBD2 (6 bases). The CDR3 is 13 residues long. CDR1 and CDR2 (germline): KGHSH, LQKENI. Trimming took 10 bases from V and 2 from J, leaving 13 bases between them. CDR3 in DNA: TGTGCCACCCGCGCGGGAATCACAGATACGCAGTATTTT. Its translation is CATRAGITDTQYF.